The 7 T cell receptor beta chains given below trace back to one sample, sequenced in a study of chemoradiotherapy in HPV16-positive cancers. This table comes from immunoSEQ multiplex PCR, and its TCRdb copy is limited to in-frame clones, with some not included. Found here are fewer than 35,000 clones, 93% of them singletons; the top ten hold 15% to 20%. The sample here was blood, taken from a patient who underwent chemoradiotherapy. Every receptor here comes from a human donor with HPV-associated anogenital cancer.

V is TRBV6-6 and J is TRBJ2-7; perhaps TRBD2 as D (5 bases). V was pared by 6 bases and J by 2 bases, with 20 bases between. CDR1 and CDR2 (germline): MNHNY, SVGAGI (reference sequence). The CDR3 consists of 16 residues. This CDR3 is CASRPPRRTFAYEQYF. As DNA, the CDR3 is TGTGCCAGCAGACCCCCGCGAAGGACTTTTGCCTACGAGCAGTACTTC.

The chain joins TRBV5-1 to TRBJ2-7; a weak D match, TRBD2 (5 bases). V was trimmed by 4 bases and J by 1 base, leaving 15 bases between them. The CDR3 is made up of 15 amino acids. CDR1 is SGHRS, CDR2 YFSETQ, per germline. The CDR3 is CASSKDWESSYEQYF. For the CDR3, the DNA is TGCGCCAGCAGCAAGGATTGGGAGTCTTCCTACGAGCAGTACTTC. Supplemented by reference TRBV5-1 and TRBJ2-7, the full variable domain reads KAGVTQTPRYLIKTRGQQVTLSCSPISGHRSVSWYQQTPGQGLQFLFEYFSETQRNKGNFPGRFSGRQFSNSRSEMNVSTLELGDSALYLCASSKDWESSYEQYFGPGTRLTVT.

This sequence joins TRBV11-2 and TRBJ2-7; 8 bases map to TRBD2. V lost 0 bases and J lost 4; bases outside the gene matches: 11. Germline V lookup: CDR1 SGHAT, CDR2 FQNNGV. The length of the CDR3 is 17 residues. Here the CDR3 reads CASSLDLAGGVGYEQYF. The CDR3 DNA reads TGTGCCAGCAGCTTAGATCTCGCGGGAGGCGTGGGATACGAGCAGTACTTC.

This clone was recorded only once. This chain connects TRBV27 to TRBJ1-3; D is uncertain. This CDR3 spans 16 amino acids. The germline V gene encodes CDR1 MNHEY and CDR2 SMNVEV (reference sequence). V gave up 8 bases and J gave up 4 bases, with 21 bases separating them. CDR3 sequence reads: CASLILTQLRGNTIYF. The CDR3, as DNA: TGTGCCAGCCTTATCCTTACCCAACTGAGGGGAAACACCATATATTTT.

This clone was counted only a few times. The genes are TRBV27 and TRBJ1-3, with no clear D. The CDR3 sequence is 15 residues long. The germline V gene encodes CDR1 MNHEY and CDR2 SMNVEV (reference sequence). V was trimmed by 3 bases and J by 0 bases, leaving 9 bases between them. In nucleotides, the CDR3 is TGTGCCAGCAGTTTGGTAGGGAACTCTGGAAACACCATATATTTT. Translated: CASSLVGNSGNTIYF.

The rearrangement joins TRBV6-5 to TRBJ2-1; 8 bases agree with TRBD1. Germline V gene sequence: CDR1 MNHEY, CDR2 SVGAGI. V trimming: 2 bases; J trimming: 5 bases; junction bases outside the gene matches: 2. The CDR3 spans 14 residues. This CDR3 reads CASSYDRGNNEQFF. In nucleotides, the CDR3 is TGTGCCAGCAGTTACGACAGGGGTAACAATGAGCAGTTCTTC.

The V and J genes are TRBV7-9 and TRBJ1-4, with D possibly being TRBD1 (5 bases). Germline loops: CDR1 SEHNR, CDR2 FQNEAQ (reference sequence). CDR3 length: 14 amino acids. Deletions cut 4 bases from V and 4 bases from J, with 10 bases between. The CDR3 region has the DNA TGTGCCAGCAGCTACACAGGAGATAATGAAAAACTGTTTTTT. This encodes CASSYTGDNEKLFF.